This passage covers 20 T cell receptor beta chains from one sample sequenced in a study of shared clonotypes between healthy human individuals. Assay used: immunoSEQ multiplex PCR; TCRdb lists only in-frame clones, some missing. The table lists hundreds of thousands of clones, 95% to 96% of them singletons, with 0.11% in the top ten. Terminally differentiated effector memory CD45RA+ cells were excluded from the naive CD8 cells, which were CD45RO-negative and positively selected for CCR7. Sequenced material: naive CD8+ T cells sorted from blood. These receptors were taken from a woman aged 25 to 39 in good health.

On this clone: This specimen includes other DNA sequences encoding the same CDR3. V gene TRBV9 combines with J gene TRBJ1-5; maybe TRBD1 (6 bases). With 3 bases removed from V and 5 bases from J, the gap between germline ends came to 9 bases. Germline-derived CDR1 and CDR2 are SGDLS and YYNGEE. The CDR3 has 13 amino acids. The CDR3 loop is CASSAGQYQPQHF. CDR3 nucleotide sequence: TGTGCCAGCAGCGCGGGACAATATCAGCCCCAGCATTTT.

The rearrangement uses TRBV19 and TRBJ2-5; D not certain. The V end lost 1 base, the J end lost 2 bases, and 8 bases lay between the germline ends. The CDR3 contains 14 residues. Germline V CDR1 and CDR2: LNHDA, SQIVND (reference sequence). CDR3 sequence (DNA): TGTGCCAGTAGTATAGCGCTAATGCAAGAGACCCAGTACTTC. This codes for CASSIALMQETQYF. Looking up the rest from reference TRBV19 and TRBJ2-5 gives the full variable domain: DGGITQSPKYLFRKEGQNVTLSCEQNLNHDAMYWYRQDPGQGLRLIYYSQIVNDFQKGDIAEGYSVSREKKESFPLTVTSAQKNPTAFYLCASSIALMQETQYFGPGTRLLVL.

About this clone: The identical CDR3 is also encoded by other nucleotide sequences in the sample. The chain's CDR3 is CASSLSSGSYNEQFF. DNA for the CDR3: TGTGCCAGCAGTTTATCTTCGGGCTCCTACAATGAGCAGTTCTTC. The gene calls are TRBV27 and TRBJ2-1; the D is unclear. The CDR3 covers 15 residues. In germline, CDR1 is MNHEY, CDR2 SMNVEV (reference sequence). Trimming shortened V by 0 bases and J by 0 bases, and 6 bases separated the two germline ends.

J is TRBJ2-2 and V is TRBV7-9, with D maybe TRBD2 (5 bases). CDR1 and CDR2 from the germline V gene are SEHNR and FQNEAQ (reference sequence). Trimming removed 5 bases at V and 8 bases at J, with 9 bases between. The CDR3 covers 12 residues. The DNA for the CDR3 is TGTGCCAGCAGCACAACGGGAGGGGAGCTGTTTTTT. Translated, it gives CASSTTGGELFF.

The rearrangement joins TRBV11-2 to TRBJ1-1; TRBD1 is a possible D gene (5 bases). Trimming removed 3 bases at V and 5 bases at J, with 7 bases between. The germline CDR1 and CDR2 sequences are SGHAT and FQNNGV. This CDR3 contains 12 residues. CDR3 amino acids: CASSFQGTEAFF. Here the CDR3 DNA reads TGTGCCAGCAGCTTCCAGGGAACTGAAGCTTTCTTT.

The chain recombines TRBV2 with TRBJ1-4; D is unresolved. Trimming shortened V by 3 bases and J by 3 bases, and 11 bases separated the two germline ends. This CDR3 has 15 residues. The germline CDR1 and CDR2 sequences are SNHLY and FYNNEI. The DNA of the CDR3 is TGTGCCAGCAGTGACACTAGGGCCGCTAATGAAAAACTGTTTTTT. It encodes CASSDTRAANEKLFF. Full variable domain (missing parts from reference TRBV2 and TRBJ1-4): EPEVTQTPSHQVTQMGQEVILRCVPISNHLYFYWYRQILGQKVEFLVSFYNNEISEKSEIFDDQFSVERPDGSNFTLKIRSTKLEDSAMYFCASSDTRAANEKLFFGSGTQLSVL.

The rearrangement uses TRBV27 and TRBJ2-1; 7 bases line up with TRBD2. The V and J ends lost 4 bases and 8 bases, in that order; junction bases with no gene match: 17. The CDR3 has 17 amino acids. The germline V gene has CDR1 MNHEY and CDR2 SMNVEV (reference sequence). The CDR3 bases are TGTGCCAGCAGTTCCAGGACTAGTGGGCGGGGTATCGATGAGCAGTTCTTC. Its translation is CASSSRTSGRGIDEQFF.

The count of this clone is one. The chain joins TRBV10-1 to TRBJ2-3; D not resolved. The CDR3 totals 15 residues. Between the trimmed V and J ends, which lost 3 bases and 6 bases, there was a span of 16 bases. Germline assignment: CDR1 WNHNN and CDR2 SYGVQD (reference sequence). The CDR3 coding sequence is TGCGCCAGCAGTGATAATCGGCCCAACTTGGATACGCAGTATTTT. The encoded protein is CASSDNRPNLDTQYF.

J is TRBJ2-1 and V is TRBV14; D remains unclear. Per the germline V gene, CDR1 is SGHDN and CDR2 is FVKESK. CDR3 length equals 11 residues. V lost 0 bases and J 6 bases, leaving 0 bases between the germline ends. This chain's CDR3 is CASSQDNEQFF. The CDR3 DNA is TGTGCCAGCAGCCAAGACAATGAGCAGTTCTTC. The variable domain in full, completed from reference TRBV14 and TRBJ2-1, reads EAGVTQFPSHSVIEKGQTVTLRCDPISGHDNLYWYRRVMGKEIKFLLHFVKESKQDESGMPNNRFLAERTGGTYSTLKVQPAELEDSGVYFCASSQDNEQFFGPGTRLTVL.

V usage is TRBV7-6 and J usage is TRBJ2-7, with 11 bases aligning to TRBD2. The CDR3 length is 17 residues. Germline CDR1 is SGHVS and CDR2 is FNYEAQ. V shed 4 bases and J 2 bases; nucleotides not matched to a gene: 10. The CDR3 bases are TGTGCCAGCAGCTGGAGACTAGCGGGACGACGTACCTACGAGCAGTACTTC. Translating gives CASSWRLAGRRTYEQYF.

This clone was counted only a few times. J is TRBJ1-5 and V is TRBV7-6, with a possible D match to TRBD1 (5 bases). V shed 5 bases and J shed 0 bases, with 14 bases lying between them. This CDR3 is built from 16 residues. Germline CDR1 is SGHVS and CDR2 is FNYEAQ. CDR3 sequence: CASSQDKGYSNQPQHF. CDR3 DNA: TGTGCCAGCAGCCAGGACAAAGGATATAGCAATCAGCCCCAGCATTTT. Together with reference TRBV7-6 and TRBJ1-5, the CDR3 gives the full variable domain: GAGVSQSPRYKVTKRGQDVALRCDPISGHVSLYWYRQALGQGPEFLTYFNYEAQQDKSGLPNDRFSAERPEGSISTLTIQRTEQRDSAMYRCASSQDKGYSNQPQHFGDGTRLSIL.

This sequence joins TRBV4-1 and TRBJ2-2; maybe TRBD1 (6 bases). Deletions cut 2 bases from V and 5 bases from J, with 12 bases between. Germline-derived CDR1 and CDR2 are MGHRA and YSYEKL. The CDR3 runs to 15 residues. CDR3 coding DNA: TGCGCCAGCAGCCAATCCTACAGGGATACCGGGGAGCTGTTTTTT. Its protein is CASSQSYRDTGELFF.

The V call is TRBV10-1, the J call TRBJ2-1; D unresolved. This CDR3 is 13 amino acids long. Per germline, CDR1 WNHNN and CDR2 SYGVQD (reference sequence). V was cut by 0 bases and J by 10 bases, with 10 bases left in between. CDR3 in DNA: TGCGCCAGCAGTGAGTCGGGTCAATTGGAGCAGTTCTTC. Its protein is CASSESGQLEQFF.

This clone has a single count. The rearrangement joins TRBV27 to TRBJ2-7; D is tentatively TRBD1 or TRBD2 (5 bases each). The CDR3 totals 15 residues. V shed 1 base and J shed 0 bases, with 10 bases lying between them. Looked up from germline, CDR1 is MNHEY and CDR2 is SMNVEV (reference sequence). This chain's CDR3 is CASSLFPGSSYEQYF. CDR3 DNA sequence: TGTGCCAGCAGTTTATTTCCAGGGAGCTCCTACGAGCAGTACTTC.

Concerning this clone: The identical CDR3 is also encoded by other nucleotide sequences in the sample. The rearrangement uses TRBV9 and TRBJ2-7; 8 nucleotides align to TRBD1. The CDR3 length is 14 residues. V was pared by 3 bases and J by 4 bases, with 6 bases of the junction left unmatched. The germline V gene encodes CDR1 SGDLS and CDR2 YYNGEE. CDR3 amino acids: CASSAGTGGYEQYF. DNA for the CDR3: TGTGCCAGCAGCGCAGGGACAGGTGGATACGAGCAGTACTTC.

The chain recombines TRBV5-1 with TRBJ2-1; 9 bases align to TRBD2. The V segment lost 2 bases and the J segment 1 base; nucleotides outside the gene matches: 10. CDR1 and CDR2 from the germline V gene are SGHRS and YFSETQ. There are 18 residues in the CDR3. The CDR3 protein is CASSLQALLAGSYNEQFF. The CDR3 DNA follows: TGCGCCAGCAGCTTACAGGCCCTTCTAGCGGGATCCTACAATGAGCAGTTCTTC.

The rearrangement uses TRBV5-6 and TRBJ2-3; 12 bases match TRBD2. J gave up 6 bases and V 2 bases, and 7 bases lay outside the gene matches. Germline V gene lookup returns CDR1 SGHDT and CDR2 YYEEEE. The CDR3 length is 16 residues. CDR3 sequence: CASSFMTSGSGDTQYF. As DNA, the CDR3 is TGTGCCAGCAGCTTTATGACTAGCGGGAGTGGGGATACGCAGTATTTT.

The CDR3 loop is CASSFQQGNNQPQHF. Written as DNA, the CDR3 is TGTGCCAGCAGTTTCCAACAGGGGAACAATCAGCCCCAGCATTTT. The chain combines TRBV28 with TRBJ1-5; TRBD1 agrees at 7 bases. Trimming took 3 bases from V and 3 from J; bases not matched to a gene: 5. Germline CDR1 MDHEN, CDR2 SYDVKM. This CDR3 contains 15 residues.

V gene TRBV9 combines with J gene TRBJ2-7; D call uncertain. The CDR3 runs 12 residues. With 4 bases removed from V and 5 bases from J, the gap between germline ends came to 10 bases. Germline CDR1 is SGDLS and CDR2 is YYNGEE. The CDR3 loop reads CASSPGAHEQYF. CDR3 coding DNA: TGTGCCAGCAGCCCCGGAGCTCACGAGCAGTACTTC.

This clone came up once. The V gene is TRBV6-6, the J gene TRBJ2-7, with TRBD1 identical over 7 bases. Germline-derived CDR1 and CDR2 are MNHNY and SVGAGI (reference sequence). The ends lost 6 bases at V and 2 bases at J; junction bases unmatched: 7. The CDR3 spans 14 residues. The CDR3 nucleotides read TGTGCCAGCAGCCGATTGGACAGGCCCTACGAGCAGTACTTC. The encoded protein is CASSRLDRPYEQYF.